The 22 T cell receptor beta chains listed next were all sequenced from one sample in a study of blood T cells in healthy people across ages. A second PCR of about 6 to 12 cycles used a sample-barcoded 5' primer and a J-beta primer mix. TCRdb used MiXCR to reprocess the 5' RACE reads, holding one entry per CDR3 protein. Seen here are about 570,000 distinct CDR3 sequences, around a quarter observed once, and the top ten hold about 3.3%. These data were likewise used in another study, on T cells of mothers and their children.

The material sequenced was blood. The source of these receptors is a boy aged 2 to 10 in good health.

This sequence joins TRBV10-3 and TRBJ2-7; TRBD1 is a possible D gene (6 bases). The CDR3 contains 14 residues. Germline assignment: CDR1 ENHRY and CDR2 SYGVKD. The V gene lost 9 bases and the J gene lost 5 bases, with 20 bases spanning the gap. In DNA form, the CDR3 reads TGTGCCATTAGGGGGACGGGTCCCCGGGACGAGCAGTACTTC. Encoded protein: CAIRGTGPRDEQYF.

This chain links TRBV4-1 with TRBJ1-2; possibly TRBD1 for D (6 bases). The V gene's germline CDR1 is MGHRA and CDR2 YSYEKL. V was shortened by 1 base and J by 3 bases, with 15 bases between the two germline ends. This CDR3 region has 16 residues. CDR3 sequence: CASSQALVQGHYGYTF. CDR3 in DNA: TGCGCCAGCAGCCAAGCATTGGTCCAGGGGCACTATGGCTACACCTTC.

The V gene is TRBV27, the J gene TRBJ2-2; weak D call: TRBD1 (7 bases). The germline V gene has CDR1 MNHEY and CDR2 SMNVEV (reference sequence). Trimming removed 1 base from V and 5 bases from J, with 20 bases in between. The CDR3 consists of 18 residues. CDR3 amino acids: CASSLYSRGLAFTGELFF. The CDR3, as DNA: TGTGCCAGCAGTTTATACTCAAGGGGGCTAGCGTTTACCGGGGAGCTGTTTTTT.

This clonotype came up a few times. The chain uses TRBV7-9 and TRBJ1-2; TRBD1 aligns across 9 bases. CDR1 SEHNR and CDR2 FQNEAQ come from the germline V gene (reference sequence). This CDR3 is 13 amino acids long. Unmatched junction bases numbered 8, after V lost 8 bases and J lost 7 bases. CDR3 residues: CASHTTGGSGYTF. CDR3 sequence (DNA): TGTGCCAGCCACACCACAGGGGGCTCTGGCTACACCTTC.

Concerning this clonotype itself: An end of the junction differs from the germline gene, which may be a read error. The V call is TRBV11-2, the J call TRBJ1-4; D might be TRBD1 (5 bases). CDR1 and CDR2 from the germline V gene are SGHAT and FQNNGV. The length of the CDR3 is 14 residues. The CDR3 DNA is TGTGCCAGCAGCTCAGGGAGGCCCAATGAAGAACTGTTTTTT. Protein sequence: CASSSGRPNEELFF.

V usage is TRBV10-2 and J usage is TRBJ2-3; 11 positions agree with TRBD2. CDR3 length: 16 amino acids. CDR1 and CDR2 (germline): WSHSY, SAAADI. The V segment lost 6 bases and the J segment 4 bases; nucleotides outside the gene matches: 9. The CDR3 nucleotides are TGCGCCAGCAGCGACACTAGCGGGAGTGTCTCAGATACGCAGTATTTT. It translates to CASSDTSGSVSDTQYF.

The V and J genes are TRBV6-5 and TRBJ2-5; 10 bases agree with TRBD1. The J call may not be correct, given that the DNA end is closer to TRBJ2-7. This CDR3 is 14 amino acids long. The germline gives CDR1 MNHEY, CDR2 SVGAGI. The CDR3 nucleotides are TGTGCCAGCAGCCTGGGACAGGGGAGGTACGAGCAGTACTTC. Its translation: CASSLGQGRYEQYF.

In this sample, this clonotype turned up a few times. This chain joins TRBV6-2 or TRBV6-3 and TRBJ2-7; D remains ambiguous. Trimming took 5 bases from V and 7 from J, leaving 9 bases between them. This CDR3 has 11 amino acids. Looked up from germline, CDR1 is MNHEY and CDR2 is SVGEGT. The CDR3 coding sequence is TGTGCCAGCAGTCACCTTATTGAGCAGTACTTC. Residues: CASSHLIEQYF.

V usage is TRBV4-1 and J usage is TRBJ1-5; D is uncertain. Germline V gives CDR1 MGHRA, CDR2 YSYEKL. V lost 3 bases and J lost 5, with 8 bases in between. The CDR3 length is 13 residues. The CDR3 loop is CASSHGPYQPQHF. CDR3 sequence (DNA): TGCGCCAGCAGCCACGGACCATATCAGCCCCAGCATTTT.

Regarding this clonotype: One junction end disagrees with the germline gene, perhaps due to a read error. V gene TRBV27 combines with J gene TRBJ2-7, with D perhaps TRBD1 (6 bases). Germline assignment: CDR1 MNHEY and CDR2 SMNVEV (reference sequence). The CDR3 has 15 amino acids. In DNA, the CDR3 is TGTGCCAGCAGCCCACTAAGCCGCCCAGGGGAAAAAAGGGACTTC. Protein product: CASSPLSRPGEKRDF.

This clonotype was detected only a few times. The chain is built from TRBV12-3 or TRBV12-4 and TRBJ2-5; D is uncertain. The CDR3 extends over 13 amino acids. Trimming shortened V by 5 bases and J by 7 bases, and 14 bases separated the two germline ends. The CDR3 region has the DNA TGTGCCAGCAGTCCCAGACCCCCGGGGACCCAGTACTTC. It specifies CASSPRPPGTQYF.

This chain uses TRBV4-1 with TRBJ1-1, with 9 bases fitting TRBD1. This CDR3 contains 16 residues. Germline CDR1 is MGHRA and CDR2 is YSYEKL. V shed 4 bases, J shed 3 bases, and the junction held 9 bases outside the gene matches. CDR3 nucleotide sequence: TGCGCCAGCAGCCCAACCGGGACAGGGATCGACACTGAAGCTTTCTTT. Protein product: CASSPTGTGIDTEAFF.

This clonotype was recorded only once. The rearrangement joins TRBV12-5 to TRBJ2-5; D assignment may be TRBD1 or TRBD2 (5 bases each). The DNA matches TRBJ2-7 better at its end, which makes the J call doubtful. The CDR3 runs 12 residues. Germline V gene sequence: CDR1 LGHNT, CDR2 FRNRAP. CDR3 loop: CASGWGTAEQYF. The DNA for the CDR3 is TGTGCTAGTGGTTGGGGGACGGCCGAGCAGTACTTC.

This chain connects TRBV29-1 to TRBJ2-7, with TRBD2 matching 7 bases. This CDR3 is built from 14 residues. CDR1 and CDR2 (germline): SQVTM, ANQGSEA. V shed 3 bases, J shed 5 bases, and the junction held 10 bases outside the gene matches. Here the CDR3 reads CSVEGGEGRNEQYF. In DNA form, the CDR3 reads TGCAGCGTTGAGGGGGGGGAAGGACGCAACGAGCAGTACTTC.

As to this clonotype: One junction end disagrees with the germline gene, perhaps due to a read error. V usage is TRBV7-7 and J usage is TRBJ2-5; 8 nucleotides align to TRBD2. In germline, CDR1 is SSHAT, CDR2 FNYEAQ (reference sequence). CDR3 length equals 15 residues. CDR3 sequence: CASSLRDSGEETQYF. The CDR3 DNA is TGTGCTAGCAGCTTACGGGATAGCGGGGAGGAGACCCAGTACTTC.

This clonotype was seen a few times. This chain connects TRBV10-3 to TRBJ1-2; TRBD1 agrees at 10 bases. CDR1 ENHRY and CDR2 SYGVKD come from the germline V gene. With 6 bases clipped from V and 2 bases from J, the junction kept 6 bases outside the gene matches. The CDR3 spans 15 residues. CDR3 loop: CAISGRGQGNYGYTF. In DNA form, the CDR3 reads TGTGCCATCAGCGGCCGGGGACAGGGGAACTATGGCTACACCTTC.

Note on this clonotype: One junction end does not reproduce the germline sequence, and a read error may be involved. V gene TRBV20-1 combines with J gene TRBJ2-7; TRBD2 is a possible D gene (7 bases). Germline CDR1 reads DFQATT; CDR2 reads SNEGSKA (reference sequence). The CDR3 runs 11 residues. CDR3 sequence reads: CSAREGGQENF. For the CDR3, the DNA is TGCAGTGCTAGAGAGGGGGGGCAGGAAAACTTC.

This chain uses TRBV10-3 with TRBJ1-2; D uncertain. The CDR3 spans 12 residues. Germline V gene data show CDR1 as ENHRY and CDR2 as SYGVKD. V was cut by 3 bases and J by 4 bases, with 6 bases left in between. CDR3 nucleotides: TGTGCCATCAGTGAAAGCTTCTATGGCTACACCTTC. Translation gives CAISESFYGYTF.

This clonotype has just a few counts. The V and J genes are TRBV6-2 or TRBV6-3 and TRBJ2-7; possibly TRBD2 for D (5 bases). CDR1 is MNHEY and CDR2 is SVGEGT in the germline V gene. This CDR3 is 14 amino acids long. Trimming pared 2 bases from V and 5 bases from J, leaving 13 bases between. The CDR3 here is CASSYGVGGHEQYF. Here the CDR3 DNA reads TGTGCCAGCAGTTACGGGGTCGGAGGCCACGAGCAGTACTTC.

This clonotype showed up just a few times. The rearrangement uses TRBV9 and TRBJ1-1, with D maybe TRBD1 (6 bases). Between the trimmed V and J ends, which lost 3 bases and 10 bases, there was a span of 16 bases. This CDR3 spans 13 amino acids. CDR1 SGDLS and CDR2 YYNGEE come from the germline V gene. CDR3 amino acids: CASSGGGLGGAFF. The CDR3 DNA sequence: TGTGCCAGCAGCGGAGGGGGGTTGGGTGGAGCTTTCTTT.

This clonotype was detected only a few times. V is TRBV7-9 and J is TRBJ2-5; possible D gene TRBD1, 6 bases. The length of the CDR3 is 15 residues. The germline V gene encodes CDR1 SEHNR and CDR2 FQNEAQ (reference sequence). Trimming cost V 5 bases and J 5 bases, with 18 bases left between them. CDR3 region: CASSQGQPPGETQYF. The CDR3 nucleotides read TGTGCCAGCAGCCAAGGACAGCCGCCCGGGGAGACCCAGTACTTC.

The count of this clonotype is one. The V gene is TRBV29-1, the J gene TRBJ2-5; 8 bases agree with TRBD2. The length of the CDR3 is 13 residues. The V and J ends lost 6 bases and 5 bases, in that order; junction bases with no gene match: 8. Germline V CDR1 and CDR2: SQVTM, ANQGSEA. CDR3 amino acids: CSVRLAGGETQYF. CDR3 sequence (DNA): TGCAGCGTGCGACTGGCGGGAGGCGAGACCCAGTACTTC.